This T cell receptor beta chain is drawn from a study of OX40 agonist ivuxolimab in advanced cancers. Method: immunoSEQ multiplex PCR; TCRdb's copy keeps in-frame clones and lacks some. The data show about 59,000 clones, 88% seen once. Looked up from germline, CDR1 is DFQATT and CDR2 is SNEGSKA (reference sequence). The V gene end was trimmed by 3 bases and the J gene end by 8 bases; junction bases not matched to a gene: 1. CDR3 length: 11 amino acids. Autoimmune disease history or systemic immunosuppression meant exclusion. The chain combines TRBV20-1 with TRBJ2-1; 7 bases are a match to TRBD2. This specimen consisted of CD4+ or CD8+ T cells sorted from blood, obtained in a trial of the OX40 agonist ivuxolimab. The sequence came from an adult with an advanced solid tumor such as melanoma, head and neck, liver or kidney cancer. CDR3 region: CSASRGDEQFF. CDR3 nucleotides: TGCAGTGCTAGCCGGGGGGATGAGCAGTTCTTC.